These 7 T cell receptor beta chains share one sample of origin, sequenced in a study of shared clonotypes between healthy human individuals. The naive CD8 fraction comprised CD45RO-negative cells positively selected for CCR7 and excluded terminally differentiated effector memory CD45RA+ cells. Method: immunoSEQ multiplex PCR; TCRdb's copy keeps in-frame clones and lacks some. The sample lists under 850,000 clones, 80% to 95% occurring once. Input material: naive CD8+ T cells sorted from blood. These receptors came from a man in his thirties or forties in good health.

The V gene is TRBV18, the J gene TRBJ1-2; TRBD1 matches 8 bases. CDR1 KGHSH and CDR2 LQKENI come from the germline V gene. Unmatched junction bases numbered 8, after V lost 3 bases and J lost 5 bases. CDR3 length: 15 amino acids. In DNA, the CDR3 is TGTGCCAGCTCACCTCCGACAGGGGACTTATATGGCTACACCTTC. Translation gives CASSPPTGDLYGYTF.

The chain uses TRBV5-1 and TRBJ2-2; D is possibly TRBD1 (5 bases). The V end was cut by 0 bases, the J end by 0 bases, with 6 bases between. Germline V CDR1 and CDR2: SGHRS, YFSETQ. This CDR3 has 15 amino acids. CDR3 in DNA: TGCGCCAGCAGCTTGGGGACAACGAACACCGGGGAGCTGTTTTTT. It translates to CASSLGTTNTGELFF.

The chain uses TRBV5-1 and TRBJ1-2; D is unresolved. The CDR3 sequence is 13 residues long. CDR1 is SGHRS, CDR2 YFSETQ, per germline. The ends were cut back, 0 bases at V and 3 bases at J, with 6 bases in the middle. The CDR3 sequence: CASSLGQDYGYTF. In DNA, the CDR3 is TGCGCCAGCAGCTTGGGGCAGGACTATGGCTACACCTTC.

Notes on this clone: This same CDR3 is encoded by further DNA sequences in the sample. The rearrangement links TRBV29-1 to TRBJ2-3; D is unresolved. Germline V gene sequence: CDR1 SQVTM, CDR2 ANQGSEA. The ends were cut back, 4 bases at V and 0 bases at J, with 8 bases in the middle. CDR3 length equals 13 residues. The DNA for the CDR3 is TGCAGCGTTGTACGTATTAGCACAGATACGCAGTATTTT. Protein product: CSVVRISTDTQYF.

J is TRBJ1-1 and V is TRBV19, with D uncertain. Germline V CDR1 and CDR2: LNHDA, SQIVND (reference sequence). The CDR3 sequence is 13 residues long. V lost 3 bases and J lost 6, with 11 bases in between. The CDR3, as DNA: TGTGCCAGTAGTATTATCGGGGTTCCTGAAGCTTTCTTT. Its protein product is CASSIIGVPEAFF.

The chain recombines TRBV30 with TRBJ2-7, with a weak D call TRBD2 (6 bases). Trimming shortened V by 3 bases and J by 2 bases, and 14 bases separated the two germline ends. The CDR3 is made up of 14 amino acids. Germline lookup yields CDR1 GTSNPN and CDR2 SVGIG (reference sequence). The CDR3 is CAWSDPGLPYEQYF. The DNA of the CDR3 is TGTGCCTGGAGCGACCCGGGACTTCCCTACGAGCAGTACTTC.

CDR3 residues: CASSVKILYEQYF. The CDR3 DNA follows: TGTGCCAGTAGCGTCAAAATACTCTACGAGCAGTACTTC. The V and J genes are TRBV19 and TRBJ2-7; D remains ambiguous. V lost 6 bases and J lost 3, with 12 bases in between. This CDR3 has 13 amino acids. Germline values: CDR1 LNHDA, CDR2 SQIVND (reference sequence).